This T cell receptor beta chain was captured by sequencing in a study of T cell changes during pregnancy in multiple sclerosis. Trimming stripped 1 base from V and 3 bases from J, with 10 bases between. The CDR3 consists of 14 residues. Germline CDR1 is MGHRA and CDR2 is YSYEKL. Sequenced by immunoSEQ multiplex PCR; TCRdb stores in-frame clones only, minus some. The table has 40,000 to 45,000 clones, about nine tenths seen once. The genes are TRBV4-1 and TRBJ2-7, with D possibly being TRBD1 (5 bases). The specimen comprised CD4+ T cells from peripheral blood mononuclear cells, sampled in the first trimester of pregnancy. The origin of this receptor is a female donor with multiple sclerosis, enrolled in a pregnancy study. In DNA form, the CDR3 reads TGCGCCAGCAGCCAAGTCGGGCAGGGCTACGAGCAGTACTTC. This encodes CASSQVGQGYEQYF.